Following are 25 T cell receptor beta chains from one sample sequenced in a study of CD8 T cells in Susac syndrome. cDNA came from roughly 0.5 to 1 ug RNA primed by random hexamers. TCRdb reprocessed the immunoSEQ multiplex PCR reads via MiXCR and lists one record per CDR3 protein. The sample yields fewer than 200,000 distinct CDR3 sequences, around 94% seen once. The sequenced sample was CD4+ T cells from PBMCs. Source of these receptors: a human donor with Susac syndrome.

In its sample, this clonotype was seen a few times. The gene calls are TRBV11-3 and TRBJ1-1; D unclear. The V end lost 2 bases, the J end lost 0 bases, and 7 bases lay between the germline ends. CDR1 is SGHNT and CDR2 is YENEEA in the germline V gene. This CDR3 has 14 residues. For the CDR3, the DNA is TGTGCCAGCAGCTTAACAGATATGAACACTGAAGCTTTCTTT. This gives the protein CASSLTDMNTEAFF.

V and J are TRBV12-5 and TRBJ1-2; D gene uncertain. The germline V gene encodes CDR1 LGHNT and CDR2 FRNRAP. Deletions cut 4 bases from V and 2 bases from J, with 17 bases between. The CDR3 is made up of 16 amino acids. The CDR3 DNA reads TGTGCTAGTGGTTCCCTCTCTGGGGAGCCCAACTATGGCTACACCTTC. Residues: CASGSLSGEPNYGYTF.

As DNA, the CDR3 is TGTGCCAGCAGCATCCTGGGCCCGACATTATCGACGCAGTATTTT. Translation: CASSILGPTLSTQYF. The chain recombines TRBV7-9 with TRBJ2-3, with D unresolved. The CDR3 consists of 15 residues. V lost 5 bases to trimming and J lost 9 bases, with 21 bases between them. The germline CDR1 and CDR2 sequences are SEHNR and FQNEAQ (reference sequence).

In DNA form, the CDR3 reads TGCAGTGCCCTAGAGGACGGTGGCTACACCTTC. As protein: CSALEDGGYTF. The chain recombines TRBV20-1 with TRBJ1-2; D unclear. Trimming stripped 6 bases from V and 7 bases from J, with 12 bases between. Looked up from germline, CDR1 is DFQATT and CDR2 is SNEGSKA (reference sequence). The CDR3 length is 11 residues.

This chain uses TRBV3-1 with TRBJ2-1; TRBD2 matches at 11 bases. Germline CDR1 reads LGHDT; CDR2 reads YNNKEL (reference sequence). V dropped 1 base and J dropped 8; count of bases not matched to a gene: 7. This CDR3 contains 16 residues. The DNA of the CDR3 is TGTGCCAGCAGCCAAGTACTAGCGGGGGCTGCAGATGAGCAGTTCTTC. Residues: CASSQVLAGAADEQFF.

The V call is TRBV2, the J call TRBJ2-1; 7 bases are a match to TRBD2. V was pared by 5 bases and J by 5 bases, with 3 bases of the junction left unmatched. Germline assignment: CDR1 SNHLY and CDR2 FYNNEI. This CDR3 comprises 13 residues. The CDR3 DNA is TGTGCCAGCAGTCGGCGGGAGCACAATGAGCAGTTCTTC. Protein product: CASSRREHNEQFF.

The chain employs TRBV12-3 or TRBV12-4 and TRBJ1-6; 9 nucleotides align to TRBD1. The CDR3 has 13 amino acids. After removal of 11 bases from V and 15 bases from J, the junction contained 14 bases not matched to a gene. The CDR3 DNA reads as TGTGCCTGCTCGGGTGGGACAGGGTCGCTCCTCCACTTT. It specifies CACSGGTGSLLHF.

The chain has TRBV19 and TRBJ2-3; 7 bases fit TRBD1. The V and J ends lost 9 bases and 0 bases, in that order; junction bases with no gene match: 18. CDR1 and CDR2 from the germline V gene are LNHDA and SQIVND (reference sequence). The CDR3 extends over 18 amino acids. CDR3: CASQTGPSFTLSTDTQYF. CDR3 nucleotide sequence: TGTGCCAGCCAGACAGGGCCCAGTTTTACCCTTAGCACAGATACGCAGTATTTT.

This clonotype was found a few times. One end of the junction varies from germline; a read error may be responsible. The DNA of the CDR3 is TGTGCCAGCAGCCTAGGAACAGGGGGCTACGAGCAGTACTTC. Amino acids: CASSLGTGGYEQYF. The chain carries TRBV5-1 and TRBJ2-7, with TRBD1 matching 8 bases. The CDR3 totals 14 residues. Per the germline V gene, CDR1 is SGHRS and CDR2 is YFSETQ.

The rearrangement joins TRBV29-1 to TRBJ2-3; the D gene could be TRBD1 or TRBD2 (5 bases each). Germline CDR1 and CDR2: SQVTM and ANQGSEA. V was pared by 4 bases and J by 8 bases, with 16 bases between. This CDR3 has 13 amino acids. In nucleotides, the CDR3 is TGCAGCGTTGGAGGGACCCTACGGGGTACGCAGTATTTT. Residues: CSVGGTLRGTQYF.

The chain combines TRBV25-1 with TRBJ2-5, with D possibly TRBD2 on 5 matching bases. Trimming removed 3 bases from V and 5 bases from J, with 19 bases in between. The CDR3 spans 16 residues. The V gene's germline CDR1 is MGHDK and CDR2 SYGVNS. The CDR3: CASSDRVKVGLETQYF. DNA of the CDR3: TGTGCCAGCAGTGACCGCGTTAAAGTCGGACTGGAGACCCAGTACTTC.

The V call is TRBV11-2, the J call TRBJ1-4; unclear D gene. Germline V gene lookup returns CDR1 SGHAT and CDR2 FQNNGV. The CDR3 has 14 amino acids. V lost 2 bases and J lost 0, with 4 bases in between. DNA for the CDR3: TGTGCCAGCAGCTTACGCGCAACTAATGAAAAACTGTTTTTT. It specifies CASSLRATNEKLFF.

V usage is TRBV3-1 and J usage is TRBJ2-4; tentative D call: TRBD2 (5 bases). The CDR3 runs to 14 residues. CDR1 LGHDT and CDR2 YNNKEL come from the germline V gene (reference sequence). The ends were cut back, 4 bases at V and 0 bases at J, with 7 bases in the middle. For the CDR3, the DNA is TGTGCCAGCAGCCGACTAATAGCCAAAAACATTCAGTACTTC. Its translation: CASSRLIAKNIQYF.

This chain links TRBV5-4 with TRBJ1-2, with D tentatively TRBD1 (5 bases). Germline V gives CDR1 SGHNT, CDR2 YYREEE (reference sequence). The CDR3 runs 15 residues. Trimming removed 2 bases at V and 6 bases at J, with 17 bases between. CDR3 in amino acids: CASSFPGARGNGYTF. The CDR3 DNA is TGTGCCAGCAGCTTCCCCGGGGCCCGGGGGAATGGCTACACCTTC.

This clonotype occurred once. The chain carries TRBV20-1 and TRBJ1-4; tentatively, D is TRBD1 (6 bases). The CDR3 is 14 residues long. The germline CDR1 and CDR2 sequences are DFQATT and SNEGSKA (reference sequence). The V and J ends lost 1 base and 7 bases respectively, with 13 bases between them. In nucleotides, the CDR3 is TGCAGTGCTAGAGCATACAGGGATGGTGAAAAACTGTTTTTT. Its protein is CSARAYRDGEKLFF.

The CDR3 loop is CSVEKGQETQYF. As DNA, the CDR3 is TGCAGCGTTGAAAAGGGTCAAGAGACCCAGTACTTC. J is TRBJ2-5 and V is TRBV29-1; the D is unclear. Between the trimmed V and J ends, which lost 2 bases and 2 bases, there was a span of 6 bases. In germline, CDR1 is SQVTM, CDR2 ANQGSEA. The CDR3 is 12 amino acids.

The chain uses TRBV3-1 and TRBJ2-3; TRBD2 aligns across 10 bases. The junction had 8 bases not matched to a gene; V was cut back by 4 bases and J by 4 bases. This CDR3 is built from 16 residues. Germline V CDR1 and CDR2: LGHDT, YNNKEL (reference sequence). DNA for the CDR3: TGTGCCAGCAGCCTCCAAAGCGGGGGGGCCGCAGATACGCAGTATTTT. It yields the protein CASSLQSGGAADTQYF.

The CDR3 loop reads CATYMGGSTPLHF. CDR3 DNA sequence: TGTGCCACCTATATGGGGGGATCTACACCCCTCCACTTT. The chain uses TRBV6-6 and TRBJ1-6; TRBD1 might be the D (5 bases). The V gene lost 10 bases and the J gene lost 11 bases, with 18 bases spanning the gap. Germline V CDR1 and CDR2: MNHNY, SVGAGI (reference sequence). The length of the CDR3 is 13 residues.

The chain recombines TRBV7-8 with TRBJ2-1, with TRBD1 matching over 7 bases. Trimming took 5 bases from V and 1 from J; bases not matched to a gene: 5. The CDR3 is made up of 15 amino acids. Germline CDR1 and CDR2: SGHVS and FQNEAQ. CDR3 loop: CASSPQGSSYNEQFF. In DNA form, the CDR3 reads TGTGCCAGCAGCCCACAGGGGTCATCCTACAATGAGCAGTTCTTC.

This CDR3 reads CASSGGNTGELFF. Written as DNA, the CDR3 is TGCGCCAGCAGCGGCGGGAACACCGGGGAGCTGTTTTTT. The chain has TRBV5-1 and TRBJ2-2, with D hard to call. Trimming stripped 4 bases from V and 1 base from J, with 5 bases between. The CDR3 extends over 13 amino acids. The germline V gene has CDR1 SGHRS and CDR2 YFSETQ.

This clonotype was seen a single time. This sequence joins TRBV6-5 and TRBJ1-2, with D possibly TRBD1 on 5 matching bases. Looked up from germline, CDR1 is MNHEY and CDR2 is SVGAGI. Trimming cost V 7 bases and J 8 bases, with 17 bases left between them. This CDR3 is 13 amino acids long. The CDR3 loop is CASTRSGARGYTF. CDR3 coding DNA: TGTGCCAGCACAAGATCCGGGGCCAGGGGCTACACCTTC.

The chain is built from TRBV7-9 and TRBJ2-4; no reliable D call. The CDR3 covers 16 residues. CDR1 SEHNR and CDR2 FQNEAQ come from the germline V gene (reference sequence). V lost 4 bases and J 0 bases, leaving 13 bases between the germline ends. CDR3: CASSSLNMAAKNIQYF. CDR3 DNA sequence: TGTGCCAGCAGCTCCCTTAATATGGCAGCCAAAAACATTCAGTACTTC.

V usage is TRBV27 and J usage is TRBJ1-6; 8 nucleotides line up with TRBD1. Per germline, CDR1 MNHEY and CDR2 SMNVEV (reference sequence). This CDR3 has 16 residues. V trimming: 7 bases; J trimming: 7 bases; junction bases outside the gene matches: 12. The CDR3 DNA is TGTGCCAGCACTCCACGGACAGGGCGGATGAATTCACCCCTCCACTTT. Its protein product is CASTPRTGRMNSPLHF.

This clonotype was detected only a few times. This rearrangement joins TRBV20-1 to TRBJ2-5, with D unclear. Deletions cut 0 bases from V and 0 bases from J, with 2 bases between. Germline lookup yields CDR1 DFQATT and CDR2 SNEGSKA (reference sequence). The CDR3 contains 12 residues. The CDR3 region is CSARDHQETQYF. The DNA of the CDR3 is TGCAGTGCTAGAGATCACCAAGAGACCCAGTACTTC.

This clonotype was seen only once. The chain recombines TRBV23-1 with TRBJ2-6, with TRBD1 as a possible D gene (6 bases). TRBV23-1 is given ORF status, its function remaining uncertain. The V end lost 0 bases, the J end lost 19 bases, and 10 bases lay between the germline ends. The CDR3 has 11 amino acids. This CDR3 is CASSQSPDRTF. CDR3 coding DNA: TGCGCCAGCAGTCAATCGCCGGACAGAACTTTC.